These T cell receptor beta chains were read from a single sample in a study of blood T cell repertoires in COVID-19. Repertoires were generated with immunoSEQ multiplex PCR, while TCRdb's copy carries only in-frame clones and drops some. The profile shows roughly 300,000 clones, about four fifths of them singletons. Input material: peripheral blood. These receptors were collected from a woman aged 50 to 60 who had recovered from COVID-19. Both conserved end residues are part of each CDR3. Only part of the rows carry a size: once, few, many, or a class if the clone is expanded.

cdr3_aa v_call clone_size
CASSPVHRERLLRNEQFF TRBV19 .
CASSRGLGASRNTIYF TRBV19 .
CASSQGDRSSGNTIYF TRBV4-3 .
CASSLGTGVLAGELFF TRBV11-2 .
CASSPSYEQYF TRBV7-2 .
CASTYHNEQFF TRBV6-6 .
CASSYLPRTSGGSDTQYF TRBV18 .
CASSPGTSGPKTQYF TRBV28 .
CASSRDLGTHRDEQFF TRBV4-3 few
CASSQGSRGHGNTEAFF TRBV4-3 .
CASSQGADGYTF TRBV4-1 .
CASSPGLAEYEQFF TRBV7-9 .
CASSQGLQTEF TRBV4-3 many
CASSTEGWLGTEAFF TRBV19 .
CATSDGRSGGNEKLFF TRBV24-1 .
CSVEDRGRDTQYF TRBV29-1 .
CASSPGRRSIAEVKYEQYF TRBV9 .
CASSLWTGDDSNQPQHF TRBV5-8 many
CASSLGPGIGREAFF TRBV5-1 .
CASSPPTNRRTGGETDTQYF TRBV18 .
CASSPKDRVPTEAFF TRBV7-3 .
CAISEPSGRGYEQYF TRBV10-3 .
CASSAGQGGSQEQYF TRBV9 .
CASSSDLTPQGEQPQHF TRBV7-8 few
CASSVGDTNYGYTF TRBV5-1 .
CASSGTGALEGTDTQYF TRBV28 .
CASSPRESGTCTF TRBV4-1 .
CASNRTTRPYSDGGANEQFF TRBV27 .
CASSLGLGGPQPQHF TRBV7-2 .
CASSGTGQTLQETQYF TRBV6-1 .
CASSSGTGGLSTQYF TRBV7-3 .
CASSWTDRNSPLHF TRBV5-1 .
CASSLPGWTEAFF TRBV28 .
CASSRPGTGEAKNIQYF TRBV5-6 .
CASSHFDRVNYGYTF TRBV5-4 .
CASSPMDRDHYGYTF TRBV5-6 .
CASSPPGVVETQYF TRBV9 .
CASSQALATEAFF TRBV4-1 many
CASSSPPQGNTGELFF TRBV5-4 .
CASKKDRGDGNTIYF TRBV7-6 .
CASSHDRVGNSPLHF TRBV14 .
CASSPGQGPNYGYTF TRBV19 .